This T cell receptor (beta chain) appears in the sequencing data of a study of blood T cell repertoires in COVID-19 (dated by TCRdb to the early 2020s). Study-level background: Samples covering the acute and convalescent phases of COVID-19 were provided by collaborators in the United States, Italy and Spain. The repertoires were released in a freely available public database meant as a resource for research on the immune response to SARS-CoV-2. Nearly every sample came with metadata listing a de-identified subject ID, COVID-19 status, age in years and sex. The prospective study material was composed of cDNA or gDNA derived from T cells, B-cell-depleted T cells, or PBMCs. Samples were obtained from the ongoing ImmuneRACE study (first 160 participants) and from 1,254 subjects provided by 6 global collaborators. Where available, HLA class I and class II types were taken from metadata supplied by the sample provider and were not determined by assay-based typing. The dataset comprised deeply sampled blood TCRbeta repertoires from subjects exposed to, actively infected with, or recovered from COVID-19.

Points the paper makes about the study in general: The quantity of clinical and demographic metadata differed by source and by participant and was supplied without curation.

Samples from volunteer blood donors who had recovered from COVID-19 were contributed by a second Seattle source. Collaborating institutions collected whole blood in K2EDTA tubes following their own protocols. For TCRbeta analysis, collaborators shipped samples in one of three forms: frozen whole blood, isolated PBMCs, or DNA extracted from either of those sample types. From its cysteine to its phenylalanine, the CDR3 spans 14 amino acids. The CDR3 DNA has 42 bases and is translated from base 1. V and J are truncated by 4 bases and 5 bases respectively, leaving an intervening sequence of 14 bases. The germline V gene supplies CDR1 ENHRY and CDR2 SYGVKD. TCRbeta CDR3 regions were amplified from genomic DNA using the immunoSEQ Assay, a bias-controlled multiplex PCR. Concerning the study's data processing: The number of nucleated cells in each sample was estimated by amplification of reference gene primers within the assay. To quantify the absolute abundance of each unique TCRbeta CDR3 rearrangement, sequence reads were collapsed and filtered. Productive Simpson clonality was computed per sample as the square root of Simpson's diversity index over productive rearrangements. Drawn from immuneACCESS, this table holds only the in-frame rearrangements with V and J called that TCRdb kept. Clones are partly lost; checked studies trace under half to an unresolved V gene and leave the rest unexplained. The V and J calls and clone size come from that table; D and trimming were worked out from the DNA. A total of about 220,000 clones appear in this sample, 70% to 90% of them only once. The ten biggest clones cover around 2.9% of the sample.

This clone was detected only a few times. Its specific antigen is unknown. Within one base of it there is no much larger clone, and no base qualities were kept. The clonotype was recovered from a man aged 45-60 years who had recovered from COVID-19. Sample: peripheral blood. The chain employs TRBV10-3 and TRBJ1-2; 6 matching bases give a weak D call of TRBD1. The DNA reads as follows: TGTGCCATCAGTGTCGAGGGGGTAAGGTATGGCTACACCTTC. Translated, it reads CAISVEGVRYGYTF.